A selection of T cell receptor beta chains follows, all from one sample in a study of radiation and T cells in renal cell carcinoma. Sequencing was performed with immunoSEQ multiplex PCR; in TCRdb, only in-frame clones are kept and a portion is missing. The sample carries about 140,000 clones, less than 90% recorded once. Source: blood, taken from a patient whose treatment included radiotherapy and nephrectomy. These receptor sequences come from a woman aged 50 to 60 with renal cell carcinoma. The CDR3 runs from the conserved cysteine through the conserved F or W. Each record gives: V gene, J gene, clone size, D gene, CDR3 DNA, CDR3 protein. A D gene is named only where the DNA matches it firmly. Only part of the rows carry a size: once, few, many, or a class if the clone is expanded.

V gene: TRBV4-3; J gene: TRBJ1-2; clone size: .; D gene: .; CDR3 DNA: TGCGCCAGCAGCCAGGACCGTCACTATGGCTACACCTTC; CDR3 protein: CASSQDRHYGYTF
V gene: TRBV5-1; J gene: TRBJ1-4; clone size: .; D gene: .; CDR3 DNA: TGCGCCAGCAGTTCAGACAGAGCAACTAATGAAAAACTGTTTTTT; CDR3 protein: CASSSDRATNEKLFF
V gene: TRBV6-1; J gene: TRBJ1-2; clone size: .; D gene: .; CDR3 DNA: TGTGCCAGCAGGAGGGAGGGAGGAGGGGGCTACACCTTC; CDR3 protein: CASRREGGGGYTF
V gene: TRBV19; J gene: TRBJ2-7; clone size: .; D gene: .; CDR3 DNA: TGTGCCAGTAGTTCGAGACAGGGAGGTCTCTACGAGCAGTACTTC; CDR3 protein: CASSSRQGGLYEQYF
V gene: TRBV5-1; J gene: TRBJ2-3; clone size: .; D gene: TRBD2; CDR3 DNA: TGCGCCAGCAGCACTCGGACTAGTCCAGATACGCAGTATTTT; CDR3 protein: CASSTRTSPDTQYF
V gene: TRBV5-6; J gene: TRBJ2-3; clone size: .; D gene: .; CDR3 DNA: TGTGCCAGCAGCCTCGCAGATACGCAGTATTTT; CDR3 protein: CASSLADTQYF
V gene: TRBV6-4; J gene: TRBJ1-2; clone size: few; D gene: .; CDR3 DNA: TGTGCCAGCAGTGAAGATCCAGACCGGCCTCCCTATGGCTACACCTTC; CDR3 protein: CASSEDPDRPPYGYTF
V gene: TRBV5-1; J gene: TRBJ2-3; clone size: once; D gene: TRBD2; CDR3 DNA: TGCGCCAGCAGCTTGGTTGGCGGGAGCGCAGATACGCAGTATTTT; CDR3 protein: CASSLVGGSADTQYF
V gene: TRBV19; J gene: TRBJ1-1; clone size: .; D gene: .; CDR3 DNA: TGTGCCAGTAGTATAACCGTGGACACTGAAGCTTTCTTT; CDR3 protein: CASSITVDTEAFF
V gene: TRBV10-2; J gene: TRBJ2-1; clone size: .; D gene: TRBD2; CDR3 DNA: TGCGCCAGCAGTGTTTCCAAGCGGGACGAGCAGTTCTTC; CDR3 protein: CASSVSKRDEQFF
V gene: TRBV27; J gene: TRBJ2-2; clone size: .; D gene: TRBD2; CDR3 DNA: TGTGCCAGCAGTTCCCGAGGACTAGCGGGAAGGGGGGACACCGGGGAGCTGTTTTTT; CDR3 protein: CASSSRGLAGRGDTGELFF
V gene: TRBV5-4; J gene: TRBJ2-7; clone size: .; D gene: TRBD1; CDR3 DNA: TGTGCCAGCAGCTTGGACAGGGGGTACGAGCAGTACTTC; CDR3 protein: CASSLDRGYEQYF
V gene: TRBV29-1; J gene: TRBJ2-5; clone size: .; D gene: TRBD2; CDR3 DNA: TGCAGCGTTGAAGATCCCTTAGCGGGGGCTCAAGAGACCCAGTACTTC; CDR3 protein: CSVEDPLAGAQETQYF
V gene: TRBV7-2; J gene: TRBJ1-1; clone size: .; D gene: .; CDR3 DNA: TGTGCCAGCAGCCCAGAGCCGGGAGTGATGAACACTGAAGCTTTCTTT; CDR3 protein: CASSPEPGVMNTEAFF
V gene: TRBV7-2; J gene: TRBJ2-3; clone size: .; D gene: TRBD1; CDR3 DNA: TGTGCCAGCAGACGTCAGGGGGCAGATACGCAGTATTTT; CDR3 protein: CASRRQGADTQYF
V gene: TRBV7-2; J gene: TRBJ2-7; clone size: .; D gene: TRBD2; CDR3 DNA: TGTGCCAGCAATCCGCGGTGGGCGGGGGGCTACGAGCAGTACTTC; CDR3 protein: CASNPRWAGGYEQYF
V gene: TRBV14; J gene: TRBJ2-5; clone size: .; D gene: .; CDR3 DNA: TGTGCCAGCAGCCAAGGGCGGGGGCTAATTGAGACCCAGTACTTC; CDR3 protein: CASSQGRGLIETQYF
V gene: TRBV7-2; J gene: TRBJ2-2; clone size: .; D gene: .; CDR3 DNA: TGTGCCAGCAGCTCCCCCTTTAAGGAGCTGTTTTTT; CDR3 protein: CASSSPFKELFF
V gene: TRBV9; J gene: TRBJ1-4; clone size: .; D gene: .; CDR3 DNA: TGTGCCAGCAGCCCATCGGGAACGGGGAATGAAAAACTGTTTTTT; CDR3 protein: CASSPSGTGNEKLFF
V gene: TRBV13; J gene: TRBJ1-1; clone size: once; D gene: TRBD1; CDR3 DNA: TGTGCCAGCAGCTTCGACAGGGGGCCGTGGGGCACTGAAGCTTTCTTT; CDR3 protein: CASSFDRGPWGTEAFF
V gene: TRBV29-1; J gene: TRBJ2-1; clone size: .; D gene: .; CDR3 DNA: TGCAGCGTTGTGTCGAGCTCCTACAATGAGCAGTTCTTC; CDR3 protein: CSVVSSSYNEQFF
V gene: TRBV5-1; J gene: TRBJ1-2; clone size: .; D gene: .; CDR3 DNA: TGCGCCAGCAGCGTCAGGGTGAACTATGGCTACACCTTC; CDR3 protein: CASSVRVNYGYTF
V gene: TRBV18; J gene: TRBJ2-7; clone size: few; D gene: TRBD1; CDR3 DNA: TGTGCCAGCTCTCCCACACCGGGACAGGGGGAGGTGGAGCAGTACTTC; CDR3 protein: CASSPTPGQGEVEQYF
V gene: TRBV2; J gene: TRBJ1-1; clone size: once; D gene: .; CDR3 DNA: TGTGCCAGCAGGGAGGGCTTCGGGGGCGTGACTGAAGCTTTCTTT; CDR3 protein: CASREGFGGVTEAFF
V gene: TRBV10-1; J gene: TRBJ2-4; clone size: .; D gene: TRBD1; CDR3 DNA: TGCGCCAGCAGTGAGAGCGGACAGGGACACATTCAGTACTTC; CDR3 protein: CASSESGQGHIQYF
V gene: TRBV4-1; J gene: TRBJ1-2; clone size: .; D gene: .; CDR3 DNA: TGCGCCAGCAGCCAAACCAGCTCTGGCTACACCTTC; CDR3 protein: CASSQTSSGYTF
V gene: TRBV27; J gene: TRBJ1-6; clone size: .; D gene: TRBD1; CDR3 DNA: TGTGCCAGCAAACAGGGGCGCTATAATTCACCCCTCCACTTT; CDR3 protein: CASKQGRYNSPLHF
V gene: TRBV10-3; J gene: TRBJ1-4; clone size: .; D gene: .; CDR3 DNA: TGTGCCATCAGTGAGTCGAGGGCTTTGGGCCAGGCAACTAATGAAAAACTGTTTTTT; CDR3 protein: CAISESRALGQATNEKLFF
V gene: TRBV6-1; J gene: TRBJ2-5; clone size: .; D gene: .; CDR3 DNA: TGTGCCAGCAGTGGGGGGGCGGGGAGTCAGACCCAGTACTTC; CDR3 protein: CASSGGAGSQTQYF
V gene: TRBV6-1; J gene: TRBJ1-5; clone size: .; D gene: .; CDR3 DNA: TGTGCCAGCAGTGATAGAGGGGCAAGTAATAGCAATCAGCCCCAGCATTTT; CDR3 protein: CASSDRGASNSNQPQHF
V gene: TRBV7-2; J gene: TRBJ1-3; clone size: .; D gene: TRBD1; CDR3 DNA: TGTGCCAGCAGCTATGACAGGGCTGGAAACACCATATATTTT; CDR3 protein: CASSYDRAGNTIYF
V gene: TRBV7-2; J gene: TRBJ2-7; clone size: .; D gene: TRBD1; CDR3 DNA: TGTGCCAGCAGCGGACGACAGGGGAATGACGAGCAGTACTTC; CDR3 protein: CASSGRQGNDEQYF
V gene: TRBV19; J gene: TRBJ2-4; clone size: once; D gene: TRBD1; CDR3 DNA: TGTGCCAGTAGTAAGACCCGGGACAGAGCCAAAAACATTCAGTACTTC; CDR3 protein: CASSKTRDRAKNIQYF
V gene: TRBV7-9; J gene: TRBJ2-7; clone size: once; D gene: .; CDR3 DNA: TGTGCCAGCAGCTCACAGGGCAACGAGCAGTACTTC; CDR3 protein: CASSSQGNEQYF
V gene: TRBV11-2; J gene: TRBJ1-2; clone size: once; D gene: TRBD1; CDR3 DNA: TGTGCCAGCGGGTTGACCGGGACAGGGAGTTGGTATGGCTACACCTTC; CDR3 protein: CASGLTGTGSWYGYTF
V gene: TRBV6-5; J gene: TRBJ2-7; clone size: .; D gene: .; CDR3 DNA: TGTGCCAGCAGCAACCCGGATTGGGGTTACGAGCAGTACTTC; CDR3 protein: CASSNPDWGYEQYF
V gene: TRBV28; J gene: TRBJ1-5; clone size: .; D gene: .; CDR3 DNA: TGTGCCAGCAGTTCCGCAGGGGTTGGCAATCAGCCCCAGCATTTT; CDR3 protein: CASSSAGVGNQPQHF
V gene: TRBV19; J gene: TRBJ1-2; clone size: .; D gene: TRBD1; CDR3 DNA: TGTGCCTGTAACGCAAACCAGGGGGCAGGTGGCTACACCTTC; CDR3 protein: CACNANQGAGGYTF
V gene: TRBV5-1; J gene: TRBJ2-1; clone size: few; D gene: .; CDR3 DNA: TGCGCCAGCAGCTTGGTTCGGGATGAGCAGTTCTTC; CDR3 protein: CASSLVRDEQFF
V gene: TRBV7-2; J gene: TRBJ2-3; clone size: .; D gene: .; CDR3 DNA: TGTGCCAGCAGCTTTATAGATACGCAGTATTTT; CDR3 protein: CASSFIDTQYF
V gene: TRBV27; J gene: TRBJ1-2; clone size: .; D gene: TRBD1; CDR3 DNA: TGTGCCAGCAGGGGACAGGGAACCGACTATGGCTACACCTTC; CDR3 protein: CASRGQGTDYGYTF
V gene: TRBV19; J gene: TRBJ1-2; clone size: .; D gene: TRBD1; CDR3 DNA: TGTGCCAGTAGTCACCGGGACAGGGGTAACTATGGCTACACCTTC; CDR3 protein: CASSHRDRGNYGYTF
V gene: TRBV7-2; J gene: TRBJ2-7; clone size: .; D gene: TRBD2; CDR3 DNA: TGTGCCAGCAGCTTAGATCCGGGACGGGGGGTCGAGCAGTACTTC; CDR3 protein: CASSLDPGRGVEQYF
V gene: TRBV6-1; J gene: TRBJ1-1; clone size: .; D gene: .; CDR3 DNA: TGTGCCAGTCTCATGAACACTGAAGCTTTCTTT; CDR3 protein: CASLMNTEAFF
V gene: TRBV19; J gene: TRBJ2-4; clone size: .; D gene: .; CDR3 DNA: TGTGCCAGTAGTCAACAGGGAAAAGCCAAAAACATTCAGTACTTC; CDR3 protein: CASSQQGKAKNIQYF
V gene: TRBV4-3; J gene: TRBJ2-3; clone size: .; D gene: .; CDR3 DNA: TGCGCCAGCAGCCAAGGACCGGGGGAACGTACGCAGTATTTT; CDR3 protein: CASSQGPGERTQYF
V gene: TRBV9; J gene: TRBJ2-7; clone size: .; D gene: .; CDR3 DNA: TGTGCCAGCAGCGTAGCCCAGGGGGGGACGTGGGAGCAGTACTTC; CDR3 protein: CASSVAQGGTWEQYF
V gene: TRBV28; J gene: TRBJ1-2; clone size: .; D gene: .; CDR3 DNA: TGTGCCAGCAGTTTAACGGGCGGCTACACCTTC; CDR3 protein: CASSLTGGYTF
V gene: TRBV6-6; J gene: TRBJ1-2; clone size: .; D gene: .; CDR3 DNA: TGTGCCAGCAGTTGGGGCAGGGAGTATGGCTACACCTTC; CDR3 protein: CASSWGREYGYTF
V gene: TRBV19; J gene: TRBJ2-3; clone size: .; D gene: .; CDR3 DNA: TGTGCCAGTAGTATTAGGCTTGGGGGAGATACGCAGTATTTT; CDR3 protein: CASSIRLGGDTQYF
V gene: TRBV30; J gene: TRBJ1-4; clone size: few; D gene: .; CDR3 DNA: TGTGCCTGGAGCCACGGGAGTCCCAGGGATGAAAAACTGTTTTTT; CDR3 protein: CAWSHGSPRDEKLFF
V gene: TRBV7-9; J gene: TRBJ1-6; clone size: few; D gene: .; CDR3 DNA: TGTGCCAGCAGCTCGGACGGGGATAATTCACCCCTCCACTTT; CDR3 protein: CASSSDGDNSPLHF
V gene: TRBV7-9; J gene: TRBJ1-6; clone size: .; D gene: TRBD1; CDR3 DNA: TGTGCCAGCAGCTTAAGACAGGGTAGTTCACCCCTCCACTTT; CDR3 protein: CASSLRQGSSPLHF